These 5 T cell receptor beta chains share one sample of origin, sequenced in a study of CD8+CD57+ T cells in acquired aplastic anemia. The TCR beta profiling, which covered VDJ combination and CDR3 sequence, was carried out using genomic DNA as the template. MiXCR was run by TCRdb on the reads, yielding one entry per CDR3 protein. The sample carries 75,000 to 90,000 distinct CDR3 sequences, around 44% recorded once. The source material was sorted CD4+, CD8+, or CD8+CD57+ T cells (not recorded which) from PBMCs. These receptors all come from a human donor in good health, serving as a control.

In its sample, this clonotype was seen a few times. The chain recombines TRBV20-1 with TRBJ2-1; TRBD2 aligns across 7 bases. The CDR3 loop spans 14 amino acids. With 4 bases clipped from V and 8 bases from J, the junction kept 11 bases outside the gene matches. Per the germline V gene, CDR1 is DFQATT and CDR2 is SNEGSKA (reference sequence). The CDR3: CSANGGGGWDEQFF. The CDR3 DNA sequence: TGCAGTGCTAATGGCGGGGGTGGTTGGGATGAGCAGTTCTTC.

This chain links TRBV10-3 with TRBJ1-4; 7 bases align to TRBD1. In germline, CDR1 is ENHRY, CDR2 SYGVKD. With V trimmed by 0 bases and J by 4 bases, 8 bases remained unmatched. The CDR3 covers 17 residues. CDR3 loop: CAISESIIDRDNEKLFF. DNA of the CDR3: TGTGCCATCAGTGAGTCGATTATCGACAGGGATAATGAAAAACTGTTTTTT.

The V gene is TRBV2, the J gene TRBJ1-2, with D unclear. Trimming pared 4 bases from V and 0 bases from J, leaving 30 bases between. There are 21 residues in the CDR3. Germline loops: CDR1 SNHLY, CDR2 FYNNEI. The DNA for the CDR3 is TGTGCCAGCAGTGTCCCTTTTAGAGTGGCTATATCCTTATGTGCTAACTATGGCTACACCTTC. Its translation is CASSVPFRVAISLCANYGYTF. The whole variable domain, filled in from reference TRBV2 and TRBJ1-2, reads EPEVTQTPSHQVTQMGQEVILRCVPISNHLYFYWYRQILGQKVEFLVSFYNNEISEKSEIFDDQFSVERPDGSNFTLKIRSTKLEDSAMYFCASSVPFRVAISLCANYGYTFGSGTRLTVV.

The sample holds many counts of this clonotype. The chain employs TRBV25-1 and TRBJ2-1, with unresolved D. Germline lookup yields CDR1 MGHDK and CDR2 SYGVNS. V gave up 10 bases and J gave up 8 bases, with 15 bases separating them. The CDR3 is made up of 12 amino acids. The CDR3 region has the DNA TGTGCCACCACGAACCAAGCCCATGAGCAGTTCTTC. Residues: CATTNQAHEQFF.

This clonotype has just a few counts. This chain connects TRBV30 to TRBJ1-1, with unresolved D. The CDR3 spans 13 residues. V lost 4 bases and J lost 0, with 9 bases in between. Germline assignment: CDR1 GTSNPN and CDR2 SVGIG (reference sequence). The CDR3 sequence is CAWTVSVNTEAFF. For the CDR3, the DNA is TGTGCCTGGACGGTGTCGGTGAACACTGAAGCTTTCTTT.